The 22 T cell receptor beta chains given below trace back to one sample, sequenced in a study of cytomegalovirus exposure and HLA in healthy donors (dated by TCRdb to 2016 to 2017). Library preparation was by the immunoSEQ multiplex PCR assay. A mixture of 60 forward primers for TCR Vbeta segments and 13 reverse primers for TCR Jbeta segments was used in the multiplex PCR. TCRdb took over this immuneACCESS table, retaining in-frame rearrangements with V and J assigned. Such tables are incomplete; in checked studies, under half of the missing clones stem from an unresolved V gene, and the remainder is unexplained. In this sample the table shows 150,000 to 200,000 clones, approximately 81% of which occur a single time. 1.9% of the sample goes to the ten largest clones. Sequenced: PBMCs. The receptor source for this set is a man between 18 and 29 years old in good health and CMV-seronegative.

This clone was counted a single time. V is TRBV19 and J is TRBJ1-6; D remains ambiguous. The CDR3 extends over 12 amino acids. The V end was cut by 3 bases, the J end by 7 bases, with 4 bases between. The germline gives CDR1 LNHDA, CDR2 SQIVND (reference sequence). CDR3 nucleotides: TGTGCCAGTAGTATCGTAAATTCACCCCTCCACTTT. Amino acids: CASSIVNSPLHF.

The table lists this clone with a few counts. The chain is built from TRBV25-1 and TRBJ2-1; D may be TRBD1 (5 bases). Germline CDR1 is MGHDK and CDR2 is SYGVNS. The CDR3 has 13 residues. The ends were cut back, 3 bases at V and 10 bases at J, with 13 bases in the middle. Here the CDR3 reads CASSDAGTGEQFF. The CDR3 DNA follows: TGTGCCAGCAGTGATGCAGGCACAGGAGAGCAGTTCTTC.

This clone occurred once. This chain uses TRBV7-3 with TRBJ2-4; D is possibly TRBD2 (6 bases). The V end lost 5 bases, the J end lost 6 bases, and 14 bases lay between the germline ends. Germline loops: CDR1 SGHTA, CDR2 FQGTGA. There are 14 residues in the CDR3. The CDR3 DNA is TGTGCCAGCAGCCCCGGGGGAGAAGGAAACATTCAGTACTTC. Its protein is CASSPGGEGNIQYF.

V is TRBV7-2 and J is TRBJ1-4; D is unresolved. V lost 0 bases, J lost 8 bases, and 13 bases lay in between. Germline V gene lookup returns CDR1 SGHTA and CDR2 FQGNSA. The CDR3 is 15 residues long. The CDR3 coding sequence is TGTGCCAGCAGCTTAGCGAGGCGGGTCGGGGAAAAACTGTTTTTT. The encoded protein is CASSLARRVGEKLFF. The variable domain in full, completed from reference TRBV7-2 and TRBJ1-4, reads GAGVSQSPSNKVTEKGKDVELRCDPISGHTALYWYRQSLGQGLEFLIYFQGNSAPDKSGLPSDRFSAERTGGSVSTLTIQRTQQEDSAVYLCASSLARRVGEKLFFGSGTQLSVL.

About this clone itself: This sample includes further DNA sequences coding for the same CDR3. The chain combines TRBV18 with TRBJ1-2, with 10 positions matching TRBD1. Germline loops: CDR1 KGHSH, CDR2 LQKENI. V dropped 4 bases and J dropped 6; count of bases not matched to a gene: 2. The length of the CDR3 is 13 residues. The CDR3 DNA reads TGTGCCAGCTCACGACAGGGGGCCGATGGCTACACCTTC. It codes for CASSRQGADGYTF. Complete variable domain (other parts from reference TRBV18 and TRBJ1-2): NAGVMQNPRHLVRRRGQEARLRCSPMKGHSHVYWYRQLPEEGLKFMVYLQKENIIDESGMPKERFSAEFPKEGPSILRIQQVVRGDSAAYFCASSRQGADGYTFGSGTRLTVV.

The chain is built from TRBV10-3 and TRBJ1-1; tentatively, D is TRBD1 (6 bases). Trimming took off 6 bases at V and 1 base at J, with 9 bases between the two ends. Germline CDR1 and CDR2: ENHRY and SYGVKD. CDR3 length equals 13 residues. CDR3 sequence: CAIRTGENTEAFF. CDR3 DNA: TGTGCCATCAGGACAGGAGAGAACACTGAAGCTTTCTTT.

This clone has a single count. This CDR3 reads CASTVTGQGRTEAFF. DNA for the CDR3: TGTGCCAGCACCGTTACGGGACAGGGCCGGACTGAAGCTTTCTTT. The V call is TRBV7-6, the J call TRBJ1-1; TRBD1 matches at 9 bases. The J segment lost 5 bases and the V segment lost 7 bases, leaving 11 bases of the junction unmatched. CDR1 is SGHVS, CDR2 FNYEAQ, per germline. The CDR3 loop spans 15 amino acids.

This clone was picked up a small number of times. The chain carries TRBV9 and TRBJ2-5; weak D call: TRBD2 (5 bases). V was cut by 4 bases and J by 2 bases, with 9 bases left in between. The CDR3 extends over 13 amino acids. Germline CDR1 is SGDLS and CDR2 is YYNGEE. The CDR3 bases are TGTGCCAGCAGCCGGACTGTACAAGAGACCCAGTACTTC. It codes for CASSRTVQETQYF.

The chain has TRBV6-5 and TRBJ1-2; 8 nucleotides agree with TRBD1. This CDR3 is 14 amino acids long. V gave up 6 bases and J gave up 5 bases; unmatched junction bases: 8. Germline V gene lookup returns CDR1 MNHEY and CDR2 SVGAGI. The CDR3 DNA is TGTGCCAGCAGGCCTCAGGGGGCTCGGTATGGCTACACCTTC. Translated, it gives CASRPQGARYGYTF.

This sequence joins TRBV6-5 and TRBJ2-7, with TRBD1 matching 8 bases. Unmatched junction bases numbered 5, after V lost 6 bases and J lost 4 bases. The CDR3 sequence is 13 residues long. Per germline, CDR1 MNHEY and CDR2 SVGAGI. The CDR3 DNA follows: TGTGCCAGCAGCCCAGGGGGCCTGTACGAGCAGTACTTC. Its protein is CASSPGGLYEQYF.

The chain joins TRBV6-4 to TRBJ1-2; no definite D call. CDR1 and CDR2 (germline): MRHNA, SNTAGT. V was trimmed by 3 bases and J by 0 bases, leaving 17 bases between them. The CDR3 is 17 residues long. The CDR3 coding sequence is TGTGCCAGCAGTGAGACAAGCAGGTGGCTCTCTAACTATGGCTACACCTTC. Protein sequence: CASSETSRWLSNYGYTF.

This chain connects TRBV7-8 to TRBJ2-5, with a weak D call TRBD1 (6 bases). Germline assignment: CDR1 SGHVS and CDR2 FQNEAQ. CDR3 length: 13 residues. V lost 1 base to trimming and J lost 5 bases, with 8 bases between them. CDR3 region: CASSLDRVETQYF. The CDR3, as DNA: TGTGCCAGCAGCTTAGACAGGGTGGAGACCCAGTACTTC.

This sequence joins TRBV19 and TRBJ2-1; the match to TRBD2 covers 12 bases. Germline trimming cut 6 bases from V and 5 bases from J; bases unmatched to any gene: 5. The CDR3 is 15 residues long. In germline, CDR1 is LNHDA, CDR2 SQIVND (reference sequence). CDR3 sequence (DNA): TGTGCCAGTAGGAGACTAGCGGGAGAGGACAATGAGCAGTTCTTC. This sequence encodes CASRRLAGEDNEQFF.

The chain recombines TRBV4-3 with TRBJ2-7; the match to TRBD1 covers 9 bases. V gave up 8 bases and J gave up 4 bases; unmatched junction bases: 15. CDR3 length: 16 amino acids. CDR1 and CDR2 (germline): LGHNA, YSLEER. The CDR3 sequence: CASRFSWTGEVYEQYF. The CDR3 DNA reads as TGCGCCAGCCGATTCTCCTGGACAGGGGAGGTGTACGAGCAGTACTTC.

The rearrangement uses TRBV5-6 and TRBJ2-6, with D uncertain. The CDR3 runs 15 residues. V lost 1 base to trimming and J lost 0 bases, with 5 bases between them. Germline V gene lookup returns CDR1 SGHDT and CDR2 YYEEEE. The CDR3 reads CASSLSGSGANVLTF. The CDR3 DNA sequence: TGTGCCAGCAGCTTGTCGGGCTCTGGGGCCAACGTCCTGACTTTC. Supplemented by reference TRBV5-6 and TRBJ2-6, the full variable domain reads DAGVTQSPTHLIKTRGQQVTLRCSPKSGHDTVSWYQQALGQGPQFIFQYYEEEERQRGNFPDRFSGHQFPNYSSELNVNALLLGDSALYLCASSLSGSGANVLTFGAGSRLTVL.

The rearrangement uses TRBV27 and TRBJ2-5, with D possibly being TRBD1 (6 bases). The V end lost 4 bases, the J end lost 5 bases, and 14 bases lay between the germline ends. Germline values: CDR1 MNHEY, CDR2 SMNVEV (reference sequence). The CDR3 is made up of 14 amino acids. The CDR3 reads CASSSRGIRETQYF. The CDR3 bases are TGTGCCAGCAGTTCCAGGGGTATCCGGGAGACCCAGTACTTC.

The chain uses TRBV2 and TRBJ2-5; D gene uncertain. The CDR3 is made up of 15 amino acids. V lost 6 bases, J lost 3 bases, and 17 bases lay in between. Germline V lookup: CDR1 SNHLY, CDR2 FYNNEI. The CDR3 spells CASRPFSGSEETQYF. CDR3 bases: TGTGCCAGCAGACCCTTCTCCGGGTCGGAAGAGACCCAGTACTTC.

The chain employs TRBV5-1 and TRBJ1-6; 7 nucleotides match TRBD1. The V segment lost 0 bases and the J segment 7 bases; nucleotides outside the gene matches: 4. The CDR3 has 15 residues. Germline V gene sequence: CDR1 SGHRS, CDR2 YFSETQ. CDR3 nucleotides: TGCGCCAGCAGCTTGGGGGGGGACAGAAATTCACCCCTCCACTTT. Amino acids: CASSLGGDRNSPLHF.

As concerns this clone: Additional DNA sequences in this sample encode the identical CDR3. The chain carries TRBV19 and TRBJ2-7; 7 positions match TRBD1. J lost 2 bases, V lost 6 bases, and 10 bases had no gene match. CDR1 is LNHDA and CDR2 is SQIVND in the germline V gene (reference sequence). This CDR3 is 15 amino acids long. The chain's CDR3 is CASSVDRAGPYEQYF. The CDR3 DNA is TGTGCCAGTAGCGTCGACAGGGCAGGGCCCTACGAGCAGTACTTC. Full variable domain (outside the CDR3, taken from reference TRBV19 and TRBJ2-7): DGGITQSPKYLFRKEGQNVTLSCEQNLNHDAMYWYRQDPGQGLRLIYYSQIVNDFQKGDIAEGYSVSREKKESFPLTVTSAQKNPTAFYLCASSVDRAGPYEQYFGPGTRLTVT.

V gene TRBV28 combines with J gene TRBJ1-4; 10 bases are shared with TRBD1. The length of the CDR3 is 16 residues. After removal of 3 bases from V and 7 bases from J, the junction contained 8 bases not matched to a gene. Germline V CDR1 and CDR2: MDHEN, SYDVKM. CDR3 amino acids: CASSFGQGGLGEKLFF. The DNA for the CDR3 is TGTGCCAGCAGTTTTGGACAGGGGGGTTTGGGTGAAAAACTGTTTTTT.

The CDR3 region is CASRCTGQNTGELFF. The CDR3 coding sequence is TGTGCCAGCAGATGTACAGGGCAGAACACCGGGGAGCTGTTTTTT. V and J are TRBV7-9 and TRBJ2-2; TRBD1 might be the D (6 bases). V was pared by 6 bases and J by 1 base, with 12 bases between. CDR1 and CDR2 (germline): SEHNR, FQNEAQ (reference sequence). The CDR3 is made up of 15 amino acids. The variable domain in full, with the rest retrieved from reference TRBV7-9 and TRBJ2-2, is DTGVSQNPRHKITKRGQNVTFRCDPISEHNRLYWYRQTLGQGPEFLTYFQNEAQLEKSRLLSDRFSAERPKGSFSTLEIQRTEQGDSAMYLCASRCTGQNTGELFFGEGSRLTVL.

J is TRBJ2-1 and V is TRBV15, with 7 bases matching TRBD2. Per germline, CDR1 LNHNV and CDR2 YYDKDF (reference sequence). Germline trimming cut 3 bases from V and 2 bases from J; bases unmatched to any gene: 4. CDR3 size: 15 residues. CDR3 in amino acids: CATSSSGRAYNEQFF. In DNA form, the CDR3 reads TGTGCCACCAGCAGTAGCGGGCGCGCCTACAATGAGCAGTTCTTC.